The 4 T cell receptor beta chains below were found in one sample sequenced in a study of blood T cell repertoires in COVID-19. Some clones are missing from TCRdb's copy, which holds only in-frame ones; the method was immunoSEQ multiplex PCR. Here the sample spans hundreds of thousands of clones, approximately 91% being singletons. Source material: peripheral blood. The receptors originated from a human donor in a cohort sampled during active COVID-19.

The chain links TRBV6-5 to TRBJ1-2; unclear D gene. Germline V lookup: CDR1 MNHEY, CDR2 SVGAGI. CDR3 length: 11 amino acids. V lost 7 bases and J lost 4, with 7 bases in between. The CDR3 coding sequence is TGTGCCAGCACCCCCGGCTATGGCTACACCTTC. This sequence encodes CASTPGYGYTF.

This clone was recorded once. This chain joins TRBV28 and TRBJ2-1; 9 nucleotides line up with TRBD1. V dropped 2 bases and J dropped 5; count of bases not matched to a gene: 7. The CDR3 is 16 amino acids. Germline values: CDR1 MDHEN, CDR2 SYDVKM. In nucleotides, the CDR3 is TGTGCCAGCAGTTTACCGGGACAGGGTTACGACAATGAGCAGTTCTTC. It is translated as CASSLPGQGYDNEQFF. Looking up the rest from reference TRBV28 and TRBJ2-1 gives the full variable domain: DVKVTQSSRYLVKRTGEKVFLECVQDMDHENMFWYRQDPGLGLRLIYFSYDVKMKEKGDIPEGYSVSREKKERFSLILESASTNQTSMYLCASSLPGQGYDNEQFFGPGTRLTVL.

The chain has TRBV5-1 and TRBJ1-1; 7 bases match TRBD1. CDR1 SGHRS and CDR2 YFSETQ come from the germline V gene. This CDR3 has 16 amino acids. The V segment lost 3 bases and the J segment 0 bases; nucleotides outside the gene matches: 8. The CDR3 loop is CASSSALGQLNTEAFF. CDR3 nucleotide sequence: TGCGCCAGCAGCTCGGCCCTGGGACAGTTGAACACTGAAGCTTTCTTT.

V gene TRBV5-8 combines with J gene TRBJ1-2; 9 positions agree with TRBD1. Germline loops: CDR1 SGHTS, CDR2 YDEGEE. V was pared by 5 bases and J by 4 bases, with 6 bases of the junction left unmatched. This CDR3 contains 14 residues. The CDR3 loop is CASSPRTGVYGYTF. In DNA form, the CDR3 reads TGTGCCAGCAGTCCTCGGACAGGGGTCTATGGCTACACCTTC.